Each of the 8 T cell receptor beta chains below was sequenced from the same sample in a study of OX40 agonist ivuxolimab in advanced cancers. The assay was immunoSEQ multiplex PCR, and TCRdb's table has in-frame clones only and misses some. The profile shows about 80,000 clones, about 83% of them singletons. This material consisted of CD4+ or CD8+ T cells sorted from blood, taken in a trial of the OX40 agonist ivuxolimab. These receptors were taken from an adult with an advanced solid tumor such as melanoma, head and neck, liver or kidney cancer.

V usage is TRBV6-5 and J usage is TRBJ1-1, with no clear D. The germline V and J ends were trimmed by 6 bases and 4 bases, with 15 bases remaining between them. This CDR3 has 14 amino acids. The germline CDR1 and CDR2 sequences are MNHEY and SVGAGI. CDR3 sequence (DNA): TGTGCCAGCAGGCAGACTACACTGGGCACTGAAGCTTTCTTT. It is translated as CASRQTTLGTEAFF.

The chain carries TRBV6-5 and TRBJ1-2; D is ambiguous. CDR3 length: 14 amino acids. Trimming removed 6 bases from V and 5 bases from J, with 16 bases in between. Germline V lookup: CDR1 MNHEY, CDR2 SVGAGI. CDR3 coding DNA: TGTGCCAGCAGCTACGACGGAAATCGGTATGGCTACACCTTC. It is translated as CASSYDGNRYGYTF.

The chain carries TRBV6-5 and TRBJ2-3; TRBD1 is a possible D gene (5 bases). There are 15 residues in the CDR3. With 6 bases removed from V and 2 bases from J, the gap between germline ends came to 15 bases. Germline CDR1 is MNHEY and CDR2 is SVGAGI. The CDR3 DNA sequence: TGTGCCAGCAGAGCAAGTGGGGCACACACAGATACGCAGTATTTT. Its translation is CASRASGAHTDTQYF.

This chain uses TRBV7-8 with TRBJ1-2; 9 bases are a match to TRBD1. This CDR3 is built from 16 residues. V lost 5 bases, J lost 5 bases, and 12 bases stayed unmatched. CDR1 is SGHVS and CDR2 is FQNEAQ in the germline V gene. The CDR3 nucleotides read TGTGCCAGCAGCGCCCAACTCACAGGGGGCGGGTATGGCTACACCTTC. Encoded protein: CASSAQLTGGGYGYTF.

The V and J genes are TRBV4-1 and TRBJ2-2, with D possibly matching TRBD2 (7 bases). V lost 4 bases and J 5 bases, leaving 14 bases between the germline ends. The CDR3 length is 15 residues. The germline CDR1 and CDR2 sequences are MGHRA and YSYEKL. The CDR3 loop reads CASSLGGRGTGELFF. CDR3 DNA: TGCGCCAGCAGCCTCGGGGGGCGCGGGACCGGGGAGCTGTTTTTT.

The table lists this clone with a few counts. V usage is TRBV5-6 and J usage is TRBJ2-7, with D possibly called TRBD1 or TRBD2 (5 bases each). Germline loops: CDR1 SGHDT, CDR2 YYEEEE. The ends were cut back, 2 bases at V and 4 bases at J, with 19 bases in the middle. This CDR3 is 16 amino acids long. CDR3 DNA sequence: TGTGCCAGCAGCTTCCGGGGCTTGATACTGAAATACGAGCAGTACTTC. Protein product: CASSFRGLILKYEQYF.

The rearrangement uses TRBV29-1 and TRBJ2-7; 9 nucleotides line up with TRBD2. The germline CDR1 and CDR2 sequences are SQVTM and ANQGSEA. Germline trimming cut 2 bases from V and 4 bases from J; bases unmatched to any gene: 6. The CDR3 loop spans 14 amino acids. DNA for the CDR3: TGCAGCGTTGAAAAAGCGGGGGGAGGATACGAGCAGTACTTC. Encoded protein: CSVEKAGGGYEQYF.

The CDR3 reads CASKAELGETQYF. In DNA, the CDR3 is TGTGCCAGCAAAGCGGAGCTCGGAGAGACCCAGTACTTC. V usage is TRBV2 and J usage is TRBJ2-5; the D gene is possibly TRBD2 (5 bases). Looked up from germline, CDR1 is SNHLY and CDR2 is FYNNEI. V lost 7 bases, J lost 4 bases, and 13 bases lay in between. This CDR3 spans 13 amino acids. Based on the CDR3 plus reference TRBV2 and TRBJ2-5, the full variable domain is EPEVTQTPSHQVTQMGQEVILRCVPISNHLYFYWYRQILGQKVEFLVSFYNNEISEKSEIFDDQFSVERPDGSNFTLKIRSTKLEDSAMYFCASKAELGETQYFGPGTRLLVL.